These 27 T cell receptor beta chains came from one sample sequenced in a study of T cell responses to AZD1222 COVID-19 vaccine. Generated by immunoSEQ multiplex PCR, the TCRdb table keeps only in-frame clones and is missing some. The sample includes 95,000 to 100,000 clones, about 81% of them seen just once. The specimen comprised peripheral blood, sampled 28 days after the second AZD1222 dose. Receptor source: an adult who received the AZD1222 COVID-19 vaccine.

The chain recombines TRBV12-3 or TRBV12-4 with TRBJ1-1; D perhaps matches TRBD1 (6 bases). The CDR3 covers 12 residues. The V end was cut by 1 base, the J end by 10 bases, with 10 bases between. CDR3 in amino acids: CASSLDAQGAFF. For the CDR3, the DNA is TGTGCCAGCAGTTTAGATGCACAGGGAGCTTTCTTT.

This chain connects TRBV15 to TRBJ2-7; TRBD2 agrees at 11 bases. V dropped 3 bases and J dropped 4; count of bases not matched to a gene: 8. The germline CDR1 and CDR2 sequences are LNHNV and YYDKDF (reference sequence). This CDR3 contains 16 residues. This CDR3 is CATSRAGTSGGYEQYF. CDR3 DNA: TGTGCCACCAGCAGGGCCGGGACTAGCGGAGGATACGAGCAGTACTTC.

This rearrangement joins TRBV9 to TRBJ2-7, with no clear D. This CDR3 contains 14 residues. V lost 2 bases and J lost 0, with 9 bases in between. CDR1 and CDR2 (germline): SGDLS, YYNGEE. The CDR3, as DNA: TGTGCCAGCAGCGTCAGCATTAACTCCTACGAGCAGTACTTC. Its protein product is CASSVSINSYEQYF.

This clone has more than one count but fewer than ten. The chain combines TRBV12-3 or TRBV12-4 with TRBJ1-1; D is unresolved. V lost 2 bases to trimming and J lost 8 bases, with 12 bases between them. The CDR3 has 13 residues. CDR3 sequence reads: CASSLSEWGEAFF. The DNA of the CDR3 is TGTGCCAGCAGTTTAAGTGAGTGGGGAGAAGCTTTCTTT.

The chain recombines TRBV19 with TRBJ2-2; TRBD1 matches at 8 bases. The ends lost 1 base at V and 6 bases at J; junction bases unmatched: 1. CDR1 is LNHDA, CDR2 SQIVND, per germline (reference sequence). The CDR3 covers 14 residues. The DNA for the CDR3 is TGTGCCAGTAGTATAGCGGACAGGGCCGGGGAGCTGTTTTTT. It specifies CASSIADRAGELFF.

This chain connects TRBV28 to TRBJ1-2, with D maybe TRBD1 (5 bases). This CDR3 is 13 amino acids long. In germline, CDR1 is MDHEN, CDR2 SYDVKM. The V end was cut by 2 bases, the J end by 8 bases, with 12 bases between. For the CDR3, the DNA is TGTGCCAGCAGTTTACCCAACTGGGACGGCTACACCTTC. The encoded protein is CASSLPNWDGYTF.

V and J are TRBV5-1 and TRBJ2-3; 9 bases map to TRBD2. Unmatched junction bases numbered 14, after V lost 5 bases and J lost 7 bases. There are 16 residues in the CDR3. Germline V CDR1 and CDR2: SGHRS, YFSETQ. CDR3 sequence reads: CASSGASGASLNTQYF. CDR3 sequence (DNA): TGCGCCAGCAGTGGGGCTAGCGGGGCCTCATTAAATACGCAGTATTTT.

The genes are TRBV7-9 and TRBJ1-1; 7 bases line up with TRBD1. Germline V gene data show CDR1 as SEHNR and CDR2 as FQNEAQ (reference sequence). This CDR3 has 13 residues. With 5 bases clipped from V and 6 bases from J, the junction kept 6 bases outside the gene matches. The CDR3 bases are TGTGCCAGCAGCCTATTGACAGGGTCTGAAGCTTTCTTT. Translating gives CASSLLTGSEAFF.

The chain couples TRBV19 to TRBJ1-1, with 8 bases fitting TRBD1. V lost 1 base and J lost 4; bases outside the gene matches: 8. The CDR3 is 16 amino acids. Germline CDR1 LNHDA, CDR2 SQIVND (reference sequence). The CDR3 DNA reads TGTGCCAGTAGTATAGTCGACTGGACAGGGTCCACTGAAGCTTTCTTT. It specifies CASSIVDWTGSTEAFF.

This clone has just one count. The V and J genes are TRBV5-1 and TRBJ2-2; 13 bases fit TRBD2. The trim removed 5 bases at V and 7 bases at J, leaving 5 bases unmatched. The CDR3 covers 15 residues. Germline-derived CDR1 and CDR2 are SGHRS and YFSETQ. CDR3 DNA: TGCGCCAGCAGAACTAGCGGGAGGGCCGACGGGGAGCTGTTTTTT. This translates into CASRTSGRADGELFF.

CDR3 sequence (DNA): TGTGCCATCAAGGAGGACAGAGCCTACGAGCAGTACTTC. It codes for CAIKEDRAYEQYF. The V gene is TRBV10-3, the J gene TRBJ2-7; TRBD1 is a possible D gene (6 bases). V gave up 7 bases and J gave up 2 bases, with 12 bases separating them. The CDR3 length is 13 residues. Germline loops: CDR1 ENHRY, CDR2 SYGVKD.

The rearrangement joins TRBV6-5 to TRBJ2-1, with 10 bases lining up with TRBD2. The CDR3 contains 15 residues. Germline-derived CDR1 and CDR2 are MNHEY and SVGAGI. With V trimmed by 7 bases and J by 8 bases, 11 bases remained unmatched. The CDR3 loop reads CASTWTSGGEDEQFF. Written as DNA, the CDR3 is TGTGCCAGCACCTGGACGAGCGGGGGGGAAGATGAGCAGTTCTTC.

V is TRBV7-9 and J is TRBJ1-4; tentatively, D is TRBD1 (6 bases). With 3 bases removed from V and 7 bases from J, the gap between germline ends came to 18 bases. This CDR3 contains 16 residues. CDR1 and CDR2 from the germline V gene are SEHNR and FQNEAQ (reference sequence). CDR3 residues: CASSFYREPPFEKLFF. DNA of the CDR3: TGTGCCAGCAGCTTCTACAGGGAACCCCCTTTTGAAAAACTGTTTTTT.

The chain carries TRBV6-2 or TRBV6-3 and TRBJ2-7, with TRBD2 matching over 10 bases. Losses at the gene ends were 5 bases for V and 2 bases for J; bases not matched to a gene: 3. Germline CDR1 is MNHEY and CDR2 is SVGEGT. The CDR3 is 14 residues long. The CDR3 loop is CASSLGTSAYEQYF. Here the CDR3 DNA reads TGTGCCAGCAGTCTAGGGACTAGCGCCTACGAGCAGTACTTC.

The chain is built from TRBV29-1 and TRBJ1-4; D remains ambiguous. CDR1 and CDR2 (germline): SQVTM, ANQGSEA. V lost 4 bases and J lost 4, with 10 bases in between. The CDR3 extends over 13 amino acids. CDR3 sequence reads: CSVGGGFNEKLFF. CDR3 in DNA: TGCAGCGTTGGGGGAGGTTTTAATGAAAAACTGTTTTTT.

V is TRBV6-5 and J is TRBJ1-4; D perhaps matches TRBD1 (6 bases). The V gene's germline CDR1 is MNHEY and CDR2 SVGAGI. The V and J ends lost 6 bases and 10 bases respectively, with 18 bases between them. The CDR3 is made up of 14 amino acids. The CDR3 here is CASRGTGVQGKLFF. CDR3 sequence (DNA): TGTGCCAGCAGGGGGACCGGCGTACAGGGAAAACTGTTTTTT.

V usage is TRBV28 and J usage is TRBJ2-3; D unresolved. CDR1 and CDR2 (germline): MDHEN, SYDVKM. The V and J ends lost 2 bases and 2 bases respectively, with 11 bases between them. The CDR3 extends over 15 amino acids. The CDR3 DNA reads as TGTGCCAGCAGTTTACTCGAGAATCCCACAGATACGCAGTATTTT. It encodes CASSLLENPTDTQYF.

This chain joins TRBV5-1 and TRBJ2-7, with D perhaps given as TRBD1 or TRBD2 (5 bases each). Germline loops: CDR1 SGHRS, CDR2 YFSETQ. This CDR3 is 12 amino acids long. V dropped 7 bases and J dropped 2 bases, with 10 bases sitting between them. In nucleotides, the CDR3 is TGCGCCAGCTGGGACGTACCCTACGAGCAGTACTTC. Amino acids: CASWDVPYEQYF.

This clone was observed a handful of times. V usage is TRBV30 and J usage is TRBJ1-2; maybe TRBD1 (6 bases). The CDR3 sequence is 16 residues long. The V end was cut by 0 bases, the J end by 8 bases, with 22 bases between. Germline V lookup: CDR1 GTSNPN, CDR2 SVGIG (reference sequence). CDR3 in amino acids: CAWSVLFGNRERGYTF. In DNA, the CDR3 is TGTGCCTGGAGTGTACTTTTCGGGAACAGGGAACGGGGCTACACCTTC.

The rearrangement links TRBV28 to TRBJ1-1; TRBD1 aligns across 9 bases. This CDR3 has 15 amino acids. V gave up 5 bases and J gave up 5 bases; unmatched junction bases: 9. In germline, CDR1 is MDHEN, CDR2 SYDVKM. Here the CDR3 reads CASSPPDRGWTEAFF. The CDR3 nucleotides are TGTGCCAGCAGTCCCCCGGACAGGGGATGGACTGAAGCTTTCTTT. Based on the CDR3 plus reference TRBV28 and TRBJ1-1, the full variable domain is DVKVTQSSRYLVKRTGEKVFLECVQDMDHENMFWYRQDPGLGLRLIYFSYDVKMKEKGDIPEGYSVSREKKERFSLILESASTNQTSMYLCASSPPDRGWTEAFFGQGTRLTVV.

This clone showed up just a few times. The chain carries TRBV20-1 and TRBJ1-6; TRBD1 matches at 11 bases. Looked up from germline, CDR1 is DFQATT and CDR2 is SNEGSKA (reference sequence). V lost 3 bases to trimming and J lost 6 bases; unmatched junction nucleotides: 4. CDR3 length equals 15 residues. CDR3 nucleotides: TGCAGTGCTAGTAGGACAGGGGGCTTTAATTCACCCCTCCACTTT. It specifies CSASRTGGFNSPLHF.

This chain connects TRBV5-1 to TRBJ1-2; no definite D call. Germline CDR1 SGHRS, CDR2 YFSETQ. CDR3 size: 12 residues. V shed 4 bases and J shed 5 bases, with 9 bases lying between them. CDR3 residues: CASSADTYGYTF. In DNA form, the CDR3 reads TGCGCCAGCAGCGCCGACACGTATGGCTACACCTTC.

This chain links TRBV4-1 with TRBJ2-7; TRBD1 is a possible D gene (5 bases). V was trimmed by 2 bases and J by 0 bases, leaving 8 bases between them. Germline CDR1 reads MGHRA; CDR2 reads YSYEKL. The CDR3 is made up of 14 amino acids. Written as DNA, the CDR3 is TGCGCCAGCAGCCAACAGGGTATCTCCTACGAGCAGTACTTC. Its protein product is CASSQQGISYEQYF.

The rearrangement joins TRBV6-1 to TRBJ2-1, with 8 bases lining up with TRBD1. The CDR3 is 15 residues long. Per the germline V gene, CDR1 is MNHNS and CDR2 is SASEGT. The trim removed 2 bases at V and 7 bases at J, leaving 7 bases unmatched. The CDR3 nucleotides read TGTGCCAGCAGTGAACAGGACAGGGTCATGAATGAGCAGTTCTTC. This gives the protein CASSEQDRVMNEQFF.

The chain recombines TRBV18 with TRBJ1-2, with 7 nucleotides matching TRBD1. Germline V gene sequence: CDR1 KGHSH, CDR2 LQKENI. Trimming at V came to 3 bases and at J to 1 base, leaving 5 bases not matched to a gene. There are 15 residues in the CDR3. CDR3 sequence (DNA): TGTGCCAGCTCACCGACCCAGGGGGATAACTATGGCTACACCTTC. It specifies CASSPTQGDNYGYTF.

This chain links TRBV7-2 with TRBJ2-7; 9 bases align to TRBD1. The CDR3 spans 15 residues. CDR1 and CDR2 (germline): SGHTA, FQGNSA. The ends lost 3 bases at V and 0 bases at J; junction bases unmatched: 3. The CDR3 is CASSLGQGSSYEQYF. CDR3 nucleotides: TGTGCCAGCAGCTTGGGACAGGGAAGCTCCTACGAGCAGTACTTC.

The V call is TRBV7-9, the J call TRBJ1-2; TRBD1 matches 7 bases. The V gene end was trimmed by 4 bases and the J gene end by 4 bases; junction bases not matched to a gene: 6. The CDR3 is 14 amino acids. From germline, CDR1 is SEHNR and CDR2 FQNEAQ (reference sequence). Here the CDR3 DNA reads TGTGCCAGCAGCTCCCCAGGGGGGCCCTATGGCTACACCTTC. It specifies CASSSPGGPYGYTF.